The rows below give T cell receptor beta chains drawn from one sample of a study of T cell changes during pregnancy in multiple sclerosis. Method: immunoSEQ multiplex PCR; TCRdb's copy keeps in-frame clones and lacks some. The sample contains 30,000 to 35,000 clones, roughly 90% of which appear only once. The sequencing here drew on CD8+ T cells from peripheral blood mononuclear cells, taken after pregnancy. All receptors come from a female donor with multiple sclerosis, enrolled in a pregnancy study. Each CDR3 is given with its conserved first and last residue. The D gene is left open where the match is weak. Some rows mark clone size as missing; the rest say once, few, many or name a class of expanded clone.

j_gene,d_gene,abundance,len,v_gene,CDR3aa,CDR3nt
TRBJ1-2,TRBD1,-,15,TRBV5-6,CASSQGQDRGYGYTF,TGTGCCAGCAGCCAAGGACAGGATCGGGGCTATGGCTACACCTTC
TRBJ2-2,-,-,11,TRBV11-2,CASTSSGELFF,TGTGCCAGCACCTCTTCCGGGGAGCTGTTTTTT
TRBJ2-3,TRBD2,-,13,TRBV7-6,CASSSIGSGGQYF,TGTGCCAGCAGCTCGATAGGGTCGGGGGGGCAGTATTTT
TRBJ2-3,-,-,11,TRBV6-5,CASRGADTQYF,TGTGCCAGCCGCGGTGCAGATACGCAGTATTTT
TRBJ1-5,-,-,14,TRBV10-3,CAISDGEINQPQHF,TGTGCCATCAGTGACGGGGAGATCAATCAGCCCCAGCATTTT
TRBJ1-1,TRBD1,-,15,TRBV4-3,CASSQDTGVGTEAFF,TGCGCCAGCAGCCAAGATACAGGGGTGGGCACTGAAGCTTTCTTT
TRBJ2-7,TRBD1,-,14,TRBV9,CASSGTGGSYEQYF,TGTGCCAGCAGCGGAACAGGGGGATCCTACGAGCAGTACTTC
TRBJ2-5,TRBD2,-,15,TRBV6-1,CASSELAGGQETQYF,TGTGCCAGCAGTGAGCTAGCGGGGGGCCAGGAGACCCAGTACTTC
TRBJ1-2,-,-,15,TRBV9,CASSGSTGSAIGYTF,TGTGCCAGCAGCGGCTCCACAGGTTCCGCCATAGGCTACACCTTC
TRBJ2-3,-,-,15,TRBV6-4,CASSRDSSLTDTQYF,TGTGCCAGCAGTCGGGACTCATCACTCACAGATACGCAGTATTTT
TRBJ2-7,TRBD2,-,14,TRBV9,CASSYSGAGGEQYF,TGTGCCAGCAGCTATTCGGGTGCGGGGGGTGAGCAGTACTTC
TRBJ1-2,-,-,14,TRBV29-1,CSGLDGNANYGYTF,TGCAGCGGATTGGACGGGAACGCCAACTATGGCTACACCTTC
TRBJ2-2,-,-,14,TRBV27,CASSFIGAAGELFF,TGTGCCAGCAGTTTTATAGGGGCCGCCGGGGAGCTGTTTTTT
TRBJ1-1,-,once,15,TRBV7-3,CASSLTAGLNTEAFF,TGTGCCAGCAGCTTAACGGCAGGGCTGAACACTGAAGCTTTCTTT
TRBJ1-1,-,-,11,TRBV19,CASSMGRGAFF,TGTGCCAGTAGTATGGGGCGGGGAGCTTTCTTT